The 13 T cell receptor beta chains given below trace back to one sample, sequenced in a study of OX40 agonist ivuxolimab in advanced cancers. Data came from immunoSEQ multiplex PCR; TCRdb stores just in-frame clones and leaves some out. In the table there are around 45,000 clones, around 87% of which are singletons. The sample here was CD4+ or CD8+ T cells sorted from blood, taken in a trial of the OX40 agonist ivuxolimab. These TCRs come from an adult with an advanced solid tumor such as melanoma, head and neck, liver or kidney cancer.

The chain carries TRBV28 and TRBJ1-2; D possibly corresponds to TRBD1 (6 bases). This CDR3 has 14 residues. V was clipped by 2 bases and J by 11 bases, with 18 bases between them. CDR1 is MDHEN, CDR2 SYDVKM, per germline. Here the CDR3 DNA reads TGTGCCAGCAGTTTAAACAGGGACCCAGATACGTACACCTTC. Its protein product is CASSLNRDPDTYTF.

V gene TRBV6-1 combines with J gene TRBJ1-1; D unresolved. Germline-derived CDR1 and CDR2 are MNHNS and SASEGT. V shed 4 bases and J shed 5 bases, with 5 bases lying between them. The CDR3 has 11 amino acids. The CDR3 spells CASSARTEAFF. CDR3 DNA: TGTGCCAGCAGTGCAAGAACTGAAGCTTTCTTT.

The chain joins TRBV19 to TRBJ1-2; a weak D match, TRBD1 (5 bases). Germline V lookup: CDR1 LNHDA, CDR2 SQIVND (reference sequence). There are 15 residues in the CDR3. V dropped 4 bases and J dropped 7 bases, with 19 bases sitting between them. CDR3 residues: CASSSEPGTVSGYTF. Here the CDR3 DNA reads TGTGCCAGTAGTAGCGAACCGGGGACGGTGAGTGGCTACACCTTC.

CDR3 nucleotide sequence: TGTGCCAGCATCAGGGCCAAGGGCCGACGGTTGTTAAGTTCACCCCTCCACTTT. It specifies CASIRAKGRRLLSSPLHF. The rearrangement uses TRBV28 and TRBJ1-6; the D gene is possibly TRBD1 (5 bases). The CDR3 is 18 residues long. The V end lost 7 bases, the J end lost 9 bases, and 28 bases lay between the germline ends. Germline values: CDR1 MDHEN, CDR2 SYDVKM.

This clone was seen just once. The chain links TRBV9 to TRBJ2-2; no clear D. The CDR3 loop spans 13 amino acids. Germline V CDR1 and CDR2: SGDLS, YYNGEE. V lost 0 bases and J 4 bases, leaving 4 bases between the germline ends. CDR3 loop: CASSVGGTGELFF. In DNA form, the CDR3 reads TGTGCCAGCAGCGTAGGCGGCACCGGGGAGCTGTTTTTT.

Regarding this clone: A junction end diverges from the germline sequence, so it may reflect a read error. This rearrangement joins TRBV6-1 to TRBJ2-7; D not resolved. This CDR3 spans 13 amino acids. The germline CDR1 and CDR2 sequences are MNHNS and SASEGT. This CDR3 is CASRTEGPYKQHF. CDR3 DNA: TGTGCCAGCAGGACGGAAGGTCCCTACAAGCAGCACTTC.

The J gene is TRBJ1-4, the V gene TRBV15; D not resolved. V lost 0 bases and J lost 0, with 8 bases in between. The length of the CDR3 is 16 residues. The germline CDR1 and CDR2 sequences are LNHNV and YYDKDF (reference sequence). This CDR3 reads CATSREGGATNEKLFF. The CDR3 coding sequence is TGTGCCACCAGCAGAGAAGGTGGGGCAACTAATGAAAAACTGTTTTTT.

V usage is TRBV9 and J usage is TRBJ2-2; unclear D gene. With 0 bases removed from V and 7 bases from J, the gap between germline ends came to 4 bases. Per germline, CDR1 SGDLS and CDR2 YYNGEE. The CDR3 is 12 residues long. The CDR3: CASSVVVGELFF. The CDR3 bases are TGTGCCAGCAGCGTAGTCGTCGGGGAGCTGTTTTTT.

The chain recombines TRBV5-1 with TRBJ1-1, with unresolved D. Germline-derived CDR1 and CDR2 are SGHRS and YFSETQ. This CDR3 has 14 amino acids. The V gene lost 0 bases and the J gene lost 1 base, with 7 bases spanning the gap. The CDR3 DNA sequence: TGCGCCAGCAGCTTGGAGGGAGGGAACACTGAAGCTTTCTTT. Translating gives CASSLEGGNTEAFF.

The gene calls are TRBV10-1 and TRBJ2-7, with 7 bases lining up with TRBD2. CDR3 length: 16 amino acids. J gave up 4 bases and V 9 bases, and 18 bases lay outside the gene matches. Germline CDR1 is WNHNN and CDR2 is SYGVQD (reference sequence). CDR3 in amino acids: CARVERSAGSGYEQYF. The CDR3, as DNA: TGCGCCAGGGTGGAAAGGTCAGCGGGGAGCGGGTACGAGCAGTACTTC.

By sample share, this clone is medium-sized. The CDR3 DNA is TGTGCCAGCAGCTCCCAGTTAAACACCGGGGAGCTGTTTTTT. Encoded protein: CASSSQLNTGELFF. The rearrangement joins TRBV5-8 to TRBJ2-2; D call uncertain. The ends were cut back, 3 bases at V and 2 bases at J, with 8 bases in the middle. Germline CDR1 reads SGHTS; CDR2 reads YDEGEE. The CDR3 length is 14 residues.

The V gene is TRBV5-1, the J gene TRBJ1-2; unclear D gene. CDR1 is SGHRS and CDR2 is YFSETQ in the germline V gene. V lost 1 base and J 2 bases, leaving 9 bases between the germline ends. The CDR3 is 14 residues long. The chain's CDR3 is CASSLTEKNYGYTF. In DNA form, the CDR3 reads TGCGCCAGCAGCTTGACGGAGAAGAACTATGGCTACACCTTC. Drawing the rest from reference TRBV5-1 and TRBJ1-2, the complete variable domain is KAGVTQTPRYLIKTRGQQVTLSCSPISGHRSVSWYQQTPGQGLQFLFEYFSETQRNKGNFPGRFSGRQFSNSRSEMNVSTLELGDSALYLCASSLTEKNYGYTFGSGTRLTVV.

For this clone: One junction end disagrees with the germline gene, perhaps due to a read error. J is TRBJ2-7 and V is TRBV4-1, with TRBD2 matching over 10 bases. Per the germline V gene, CDR1 is MGHRA and CDR2 is YSYEKL. The CDR3 has 16 residues. The CDR3 loop is CASSRESGGAFSEQYF. In DNA, the CDR3 is TGTGCCAGCAGCCGTGAAAGCGGGGGGGCCTTTAGTGAGCAGTACTTC.